The rows below give T cell receptor beta chains drawn from one sample of a study of T cell changes during pregnancy in multiple sclerosis. Repertoires were generated with immunoSEQ multiplex PCR, while TCRdb's copy carries only in-frame clones and drops some. The sample gives 39,000 or so clones, about 94% of which show up once; roughly 8.1% is in the top ten. This sample comprised CD8+ T cells from peripheral blood mononuclear cells, obtained in the third trimester of pregnancy. Receptor source: a female donor with multiple sclerosis, enrolled in a pregnancy study. CDR3s include the opening cysteine and the closing phenylalanine or tryptophan.

V gene: TRBV4-1; CDR3 protein: CASSQGGTGNEKLFF
V gene: TRBV7-9; CDR3 protein: CASSLDRGNQPQHF
V gene: TRBV10-3; CDR3 protein: CAVTRVAGDEQYF
V gene: TRBV28; CDR3 protein: CASSLIGGRIRNTEAFF
V gene: TRBV9; CDR3 protein: CASSDRNVSTDTQYF
V gene: TRBV12-5; CDR3 protein: CASGFYLEMGLAGAGEQFF
V gene: TRBV7-3; CDR3 protein: CASSPGTSDYNEQFF
V gene: TRBV7-9; CDR3 protein: CASSLKIDRGSSYNEQFF
V gene: TRBV29-1; CDR3 protein: CSVIKSSGTGGYEQYF
V gene: TRBV6-5; CDR3 protein: CASSLGDRVSETQYF
V gene: TRBV28; CDR3 protein: CASSSRGMTEAFF
V gene: TRBV28; CDR3 protein: CASSRWTGVGGRANEKLFF
V gene: TRBV7-2; CDR3 protein: CASSRDRALIYEQYF
V gene: TRBV5-4; CDR3 protein: CASSWGTGAGNTIYF
V gene: TRBV29-1; CDR3 protein: CSVETGRGAYEQYF
V gene: TRBV7-2; CDR3 protein: CASSLDPGLYEQYF
V gene: TRBV27; CDR3 protein: CASSFRAGANVLTF
V gene: TRBV7-6; CDR3 protein: CASSLRQGAADTQYF
V gene: TRBV4-1; CDR3 protein: CASSQGTGIYEQYF
V gene: TRBV21-1; CDR3 protein: CASGRLSFGCRTQYF
V gene: TRBV7-3; CDR3 protein: CASSLKAGGPLQETQYF
V gene: TRBV27; CDR3 protein: CASSLTTGGYGYTF
V gene: TRBV9; CDR3 protein: CASSVGVTSGRATETQYF
V gene: TRBV28; CDR3 protein: CASSTPSTNTGELFF
V gene: TRBV28; CDR3 protein: CASSLPPDGRGELFF
V gene: TRBV9; CDR3 protein: CASSVGVAGVGAKNIQYF
V gene: TRBV27; CDR3 protein: CASSLAGGPGYEQYF
V gene: TRBV5-5; CDR3 protein: CASSQPPSGSHTGELFF
V gene: TRBV5-1; CDR3 protein: CASSLGLRQSNYGYTF
V gene: TRBV7-8; CDR3 protein: CASSSRGPTSGQFF
V gene: TRBV6-4; CDR3 protein: CASSEGLDSHEQFF
V gene: TRBV28; CDR3 protein: CASSSFRTGDTGELFF
V gene: TRBV5-1; CDR3 protein: CASSSDVPGTYTEAFF
V gene: TRBV7-9; CDR3 protein: CASKGVEETQYF
V gene: TRBV6-5; CDR3 protein: CASSYGLRTSQETQYF
V gene: TRBV7-2; CDR3 protein: CASSLTSGSQNEQFF
V gene: TRBV6-5; CDR3 protein: CASSYSAENTEAFF
V gene: TRBV7-9; CDR3 protein: CASSVGAGEQYF
V gene: TRBV9; CDR3 protein: CASSVADSESYEQYF
V gene: TRBV4-1; CDR3 protein: CASSLTDRGDQPQHF
V gene: TRBV4-3; CDR3 protein: CASSQGQNTDTQYF
V gene: TRBV7-8; CDR3 protein: CASSLRKSGSRNEQFF
V gene: TRBV27; CDR3 protein: CASSLIGQGGYEQYF
V gene: TRBV20-1; CDR3 protein: CSAKGQETQYF
V gene: TRBV23-1; CDR3 protein: CASSHPSGPGSYEQYF
V gene: TRBV7-9; CDR3 protein: CASSSPDRGVSYEQYF
V gene: TRBV4-2; CDR3 protein: CASGRLASTGELFF